Sequencing of this T cell receptor (beta chain) was carried out in a study of cytomegalovirus exposure and HLA in healthy donors. Study-level results: For most subjects, TCR beta sequences were reported to predict HLA-A and HLA-B alleles with accuracy. The study flagged some 170 TCR beta chains as cytomegalovirus-associated.

This CDR3 spans 15 amino acids. With V trimmed by 2 bases and J by 3 bases, 3 bases remained unmatched. Germline V CDR1 and CDR2: MRHNA, SNTAGT. To note about this clone: Its cognate antigen is unknown.

13 Jbeta primers and 60 Vbeta primers were used for the PCR. Method: immunoSEQ multiplex PCR; TCRdb's copy keeps in-frame clones and lacks some. The table includes about 130,000 clones, about 80% detected once. This chain joins TRBV6-4 and TRBJ1-1, with 10 nucleotides matching TRBD1. Sequenced material: PBMCs. This TCR was sampled from a man aged 30-40 years in good health and CMV-seropositive. The CDR3, as DNA: TGTGCCAGCAGTGACCGGACAGGGGGGGACACTGAAGCTTTCTTT. Amino acids: CASSDRTGGDTEAFF.